The 15 T cell receptor beta chains in this list originate from one sample, sequenced in a study of human T cells and chemical hapten exposure. TCRdb re-analysed the RACE reads in MiXCR, keeping a single row per CDR3 protein. This table has about 350,000 distinct CDR3 sequences, roughly 6% appearing once. Documented time point: pre-sensitization, week 0. Treatment meaning: therapeutic diphenylcyclopropenone sensitization with weekly scalp DPC. Sequencing was performed on whole blood, taken in connection with sensitization to the hapten diphenylcyclopropenone (DPC). These TCRs come from a woman under 30 with alopecia areata. Some clones in this sample may be carry-over from other donors' samples.

This clonotype occurred a few times. This chain links TRBV3-1 with TRBJ2-3; D is uncertain. The CDR3 loop spans 12 amino acids. Germline CDR1 reads LGHDT; CDR2 reads YNNKEL (reference sequence). Trimming cost V 5 bases and J 4 bases, with 7 bases left between them. CDR3: CASSVTADTQYF. For the CDR3, the DNA is TGTGCCAGCAGCGTCACCGCAGATACGCAGTATTTT.

This clonotype appeared many times. The J gene is TRBJ1-5, the V gene TRBV6-5; possible D gene TRBD1, 6 bases. There are 15 residues in the CDR3. The V end was cut by 6 bases, the J end by 2 bases, with 14 bases between. Germline V lookup: CDR1 MNHEY, CDR2 SVGAGI. The CDR3, as DNA: TGTGCCAGCAGGAAGGGGGGCGGCGGCAATCAGCCCCAGCATTTT. It encodes CASRKGGGGNQPQHF.

This clonotype showed up just a few times. V usage is TRBV12-3 or TRBV12-4 and J usage is TRBJ2-7, with D perhaps TRBD2 (7 bases). The CDR3 covers 14 residues. Trimming shortened V by 6 bases and J by 6 bases, and 18 bases separated the two germline ends. CDR3 coding DNA: TGTGCCAGCAGAAAGGGGGGGGGCCGAACCGAGCAGTACTTC. Protein: CASRKGGGRTEQYF.

This clonotype was picked up a small number of times. This sequence joins TRBV10-3 and TRBJ1-1; D uncertain. CDR1 and CDR2 from the germline V gene are ENHRY and SYGVKD. V dropped 6 bases and J dropped 6 bases, with 17 bases sitting between them. The CDR3 runs 14 residues. CDR3 residues: CAIREGRDTSEAFF. The CDR3 nucleotides read TGTGCCATCAGGGAGGGTCGTGACACATCTGAAGCTTTCTTT.

This clonotype appeared a few times. The chain combines TRBV12-3 or TRBV12-4 with TRBJ2-2; 7 positions match TRBD1. This CDR3 comprises 16 residues. Losses at the gene ends were 5 bases for V and 2 bases for J; bases not matched to a gene: 8. The chain's CDR3 is CASSLWGTANTGELFF. CDR3 DNA: TGTGCCAGCAGTCTTTGGGGGACAGCTAACACCGGGGAGCTGTTTTTT.

The rearrangement links TRBV15 to TRBJ2-5; unclear D gene. The CDR3 contains 16 residues. CDR1 is LNHNV, CDR2 YYDKDF, per germline (reference sequence). Trimming shortened V by 0 bases and J by 4 bases, and 15 bases separated the two germline ends. As DNA, the CDR3 is TGTGCCACCAGCAGAGATTTTTTGCGCCCACCAGAGACCCAGTACTTC. Translation: CATSRDFLRPPETQYF.

Notes on this clonotype: This clone may be a read error of a much larger clone one base away. Lacking the conserved final phenylalanine or tryptophan, this CDR3 likely reflects a read error. The chain uses TRBV2 and TRBJ2-5; D ambiguous. Per the germline V gene, CDR1 is SNHLY and CDR2 is FYNNEI. Trimming stripped 7 bases from V and 4 bases from J, with 10 bases between. The CDR3 has 12 amino acids. In nucleotides, the CDR3 is TGTGCCAGCACCGACACAAGAGAGACCCAGTACCTC. Its translation: CASTDTRETQYL.

Here the CDR3 reads CASSLGGISGSYEQYF. Here the CDR3 DNA reads TGTGCCAGCAGTTTAGGGGGCATCTCGGGCTCCTACGAGCAGTACTTC. V is TRBV28 and J is TRBJ2-7; D is perhaps TRBD1 (6 bases). CDR1 and CDR2 from the germline V gene are MDHEN and SYDVKM. The CDR3 contains 16 residues. Trimming pared 2 bases from V and 0 bases from J, leaving 14 bases between.

The chain is built from TRBV20-1 and TRBJ1-1, with no clear D. Germline V CDR1 and CDR2: DFQATT, SNEGSKA (reference sequence). V was pared by 1 base and J by 1 base, with 7 bases between. The CDR3 extends over 13 amino acids. The CDR3, as DNA: TGCAGTGCTAGAGCGGACGGGAACACTGAAGCTTTCTTT. It is translated as CSARADGNTEAFF.

This clonotype was found many times. One end of the junction fails to match germline, which may point to a read error. V is TRBV29-1 and J is TRBJ1-2, with 7 bases identical to TRBD1. The CDR3 spans 11 residues. CDR1 SQVTM and CDR2 ANQGSEA come from the germline V gene. This CDR3 reads CSVAGTEWEIF. In nucleotides, the CDR3 is TGCAGCGTAGCCGGGACAGAGTGGGAGATCTTC.

The rearrangement links TRBV6-6 to TRBJ2-1, with 12 bases matching TRBD1. There are 17 residues in the CDR3. With 0 bases clipped from V and 7 bases from J, the junction kept 7 bases outside the gene matches. CDR1 is MNHNY and CDR2 is SVGAGI in the germline V gene (reference sequence). In DNA, the CDR3 is TGTGCCAGCAGTTACTCGGGCGGGACAGGGGGCAAGAATGAGCAGTTCTTC. Protein sequence: CASSYSGGTGGKNEQFF.

The gene calls are TRBV27 and TRBJ2-3; 10 bases agree with TRBD2. Germline V gene sequence: CDR1 MNHEY, CDR2 SMNVEV (reference sequence). The CDR3 covers 17 residues. With 4 bases clipped from V and 0 bases from J, the junction kept 7 bases outside the gene matches. The CDR3, as DNA: TGTGCCAGCAGTTCAGAACTAGCGGGGCCTAGCACAGATACGCAGTATTTT. This gives the protein CASSSELAGPSTDTQYF.

This clonotype was seen more than once but under ten times. The chain carries TRBV7-9 and TRBJ2-7; tentatively, D is TRBD2 (6 bases). This CDR3 region has 18 residues. The germline V gene has CDR1 SEHNR and CDR2 FQNEAQ (reference sequence). V lost 5 bases to trimming and J lost 3 bases, with 26 bases between them. CDR3 nucleotides: TGTGCCAGCAGCCTACGAACCATGGGGGGTAAGGGTTTCTACGAGCAGTACTTC. The encoded protein is CASSLRTMGGKGFYEQYF.

The table lists this clonotype with a few counts. The rearrangement links TRBV4-1 to TRBJ2-3; no firm D call. This CDR3 has 13 residues. Germline CDR1 MGHRA, CDR2 YSYEKL. V was pared by 0 bases and J by 2 bases, with 3 bases between. CDR3 nucleotides: TGCGCCAGCAGCCAAGATCCCACAGATACGCAGTATTTT. This codes for CASSQDPTDTQYF.

The chain couples TRBV5-1 to TRBJ1-1, with a weak D call TRBD1 (6 bases). The CDR3 has 16 amino acids. V lost 4 bases and J 4 bases, leaving 20 bases between the germline ends. The germline gives CDR1 SGHRS, CDR2 YFSETQ. The CDR3 loop is CASSPGNQGSGTEAFF. The CDR3 region has the DNA TGCGCCAGCAGCCCGGGCAATCAGGGGTCGGGCACTGAAGCTTTCTTT. Looking up the rest from reference TRBV5-1 and TRBJ1-1 gives the full variable domain: KAGVTQTPRYLIKTRGQQVTLSCSPISGHRSVSWYQQTPGQGLQFLFEYFSETQRNKGNFPGRFSGRQFSNSRSEMNVSTLELGDSALYLCASSPGNQGSGTEAFFGQGTRLTVV.